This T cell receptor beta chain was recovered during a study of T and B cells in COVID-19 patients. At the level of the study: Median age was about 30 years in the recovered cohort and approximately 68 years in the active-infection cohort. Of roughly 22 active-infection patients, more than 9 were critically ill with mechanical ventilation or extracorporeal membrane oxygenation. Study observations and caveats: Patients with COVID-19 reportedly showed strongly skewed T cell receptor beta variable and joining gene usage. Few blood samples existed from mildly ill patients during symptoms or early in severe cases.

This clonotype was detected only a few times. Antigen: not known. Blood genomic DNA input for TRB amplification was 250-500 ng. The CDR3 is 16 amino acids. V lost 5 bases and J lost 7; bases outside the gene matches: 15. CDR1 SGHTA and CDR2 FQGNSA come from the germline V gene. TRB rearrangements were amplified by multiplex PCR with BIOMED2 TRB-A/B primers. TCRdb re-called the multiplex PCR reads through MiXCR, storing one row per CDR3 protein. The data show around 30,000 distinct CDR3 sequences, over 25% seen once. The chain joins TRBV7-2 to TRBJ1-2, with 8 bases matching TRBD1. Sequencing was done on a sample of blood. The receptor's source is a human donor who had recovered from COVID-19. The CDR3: CASSRGGSGGSVGYTF. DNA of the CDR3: TGTGCCAGCAGCCGAGGTGGGTCAGGGGGCTCCGTTGGCTACACCTTC.